The TCR beta chain described here comes from a study of blood T cell repertoires in COVID-19. Study overall: PBMCs, B-cell-depleted T cells, or T cells provided the cDNA or gDNA that made up the material.

V was shortened by 3 bases and J by 7 bases, with 22 bases between the two germline ends. The CDR3 sequence is 16 residues long. Per germline, CDR1 GTSNPN and CDR2 SVGIG (reference sequence). Authors' analysis steps: Reference gene primer amplification gave estimated nucleated cell counts. The repertoire was sequenced with immunoSEQ multiplex PCR; TCRdb's copy has only in-frame clones and lacks some. That table gives V, J and clone size, and the DNA gave D and trimming. Of about 59,000 clones in the sample, about 85% were seen once. Sequencing was performed on peripheral blood. J is TRBJ2-1 and V is TRBV30; possible D gene TRBD2, 6 bases. This clonotype was sampled from an elderly woman with acute or convalescent COVID-19. In nucleotides, the CDR3 is TGTGCCTGGAGCCCCGGCGTGGGAGGTGGGGGAAATGAGCAGTTCTTC. It codes for CAWSPGVGGGGNEQFF. Supplemented by reference TRBV30 and TRBJ2-1, the full variable domain reads SQTIHQWPATLVQPVGSPLSLECTVEGTSNPNLYWYRQAAGRGLQLLFYSVGIGQISSEVPQNLSASRPQDRQFILSSKKLLLSDSGFYLCAWSPGVGGGGNEQFFGPGTRLTVL.